This passage covers 12 T cell receptor beta chains from one sample sequenced in a study of post-analysis software for immune sequencing data (dated by TCRdb to the mid-2010s). Their target antigens are unknown. Libraries came from PCR. TCRdb lists the instrument as Illumina HiSeq 2500. To reduce PCR and sequencing biases, unique molecular identifiers were built into the TCR beta cDNA libraries. Using fastp at Q25 and MiXCR, TCRdb reprocessed the public reads and kept productive beta chains. Entries are consolidated by CDR3 protein sequence, retaining the most common genes and DNA. This sample comprises 740,000 or so distinct CDR3 sequences, approximately 53% of them detected only once. 4.6% of the sample goes to the ten largest clones. On the study overall, not on this receptor specifically: A handful of TRBV segments, including TRBV5-6, TRBV5-1 and TRBV20-1, were significantly more frequent in patients than controls.

Sequencing input: blood. The receptors come from a girl aged 10 to 17 with multiple sclerosis.

The rearrangement links TRBV9 to TRBJ1-1, with 10 bases identical to TRBD1. In germline, CDR1 is SGDLS, CDR2 YYNGEE. This CDR3 contains 16 residues. V lost 3 bases, J lost 1 base, and 6 bases stayed unmatched. This CDR3 is CASSGWGQGTNTEAFF. As DNA, the CDR3 is TGTGCCAGCAGCGGGTGGGGACAGGGGACGAACACTGAAGCTTTCTTT.

The chain joins TRBV6-5 to TRBJ1-2, with D unresolved. The length of the CDR3 is 12 residues. CDR1 is MNHEY and CDR2 is SVGAGI in the germline V gene. The V gene lost 7 bases and the J gene lost 5 bases, with 11 bases spanning the gap. CDR3 residues: CASIDTVYGYTF. For the CDR3, the DNA is TGTGCCAGCATTGACACGGTTTATGGCTACACCTTC.

J is TRBJ2-5 and V is TRBV20-1; TRBD1 matches 9 bases. The CDR3 is 14 residues long. Per germline, CDR1 DFQATT and CDR2 SNEGSKA (reference sequence). Losses at the gene ends were 0 bases for V and 11 bases for J; bases not matched to a gene: 10. CDR3 DNA: TGCAGTGCTAGAGATCGGGGACAGGGCTCTATGCAGTACTTC. This codes for CSARDRGQGSMQYF.

The chain recombines TRBV25-1 with TRBJ2-2; TRBD1 agrees at 9 bases. The CDR3 has 16 residues. The germline V gene has CDR1 MGHDK and CDR2 SYGVNS. V lost 7 bases, J lost 3 bases, and 9 bases stayed unmatched. CDR3 loop: CASTPVGQGDTGELFF. CDR3 sequence (DNA): TGTGCCAGCACTCCCGTGGGACAGGGAGACACCGGGGAGCTGTTTTTT.

The gene calls are TRBV10-2 and TRBJ2-7, with D perhaps matching TRBD2 (7 bases). The CDR3 extends over 15 amino acids. Looked up from germline, CDR1 is WSHSY and CDR2 is SAAADI. Trimming took off 2 bases at V and 1 base at J, with 12 bases between the two ends. For the CDR3, the DNA is TGCGCCAGCAGTGAGATGGAGGGGGGGTCCTACGAGCAGTACTTC. Translated, it gives CASSEMEGGSYEQYF.

The chain is built from TRBV15 and TRBJ2-5, with a tentative D call TRBD1 (5 bases). Germline V gene sequence: CDR1 LNHNV, CDR2 YYDKDF (reference sequence). The V and J ends lost 2 bases and 1 base respectively, with 11 bases between them. The CDR3 is 15 residues long. The CDR3 nucleotides are TGTGCCACCAGCAGAAGCGCAGGGTTCCAAGAGACCCAGTACTTC. Its protein product is CATSRSAGFQETQYF.

This clonotype was counted a few times. V is TRBV5-1 and J is TRBJ2-7, with D uncertain. The CDR3 is 15 amino acids. V was cut by 1 base and J by 2 bases, with 13 bases left in between. From germline, CDR1 is SGHRS and CDR2 YFSETQ. The CDR3 DNA reads as TGCGCCAGCAGCTTGTCGTTCCAGGCCCCCTACGAGCAGTACTTC. Protein product: CASSLSFQAPYEQYF.

This chain links TRBV13 with TRBJ1-1, with D tentatively TRBD1 (5 bases). This CDR3 has 14 residues. Germline assignment: CDR1 PRHDT and CDR2 FYEKMQ (reference sequence). Trimming cost V 3 bases and J 4 bases, with 12 bases left between them. CDR3 sequence (DNA): TGTGCCAGCAGCTTCGGCAGGGCTGCCACTGAAGCTTTCTTT. Its translation is CASSFGRAATEAFF.

CDR3 residues: CASTLLGGGGTEAFF. The CDR3 DNA reads as TGTGCCAGCACCCTACTAGGAGGGGGGGGGACTGAAGCTTTCTTT. V usage is TRBV11-2 and J usage is TRBJ1-1; tentatively, D is TRBD1 (6 bases). V was shortened by 7 bases and J by 5 bases, with 20 bases between the two germline ends. The germline V gene encodes CDR1 SGHAT and CDR2 FQNNGV. The CDR3 covers 15 residues.

The chain carries TRBV9 and TRBJ2-4; no clear D gene. The J call may be wrong; the DNA end is better matched by TRBJ2-7. The length of the CDR3 is 14 residues. Germline CDR1 and CDR2: SGDLS and YYNGEE. The CDR3 is CASSVASQSYEQYF. The CDR3 bases are TGTGCCAGCAGCGTAGCCAGTCAATCCTACGAGCAGTACTTC.

The chain recombines TRBV27 with TRBJ2-5; TRBD1 matches 9 bases. V trimming: 7 bases; J trimming: 11 bases; junction bases outside the gene matches: 14. Germline values: CDR1 MNHEY, CDR2 SMNVEV (reference sequence). The CDR3 contains 14 residues. This chain's CDR3 is CASTNSGQGNQQYF. CDR3 in DNA: TGTGCCAGCACCAACTCGGGACAGGGAAACCAGCAGTACTTC.

This clonotype came up a few times. The V call is TRBV29-1, the J call TRBJ2-7, with TRBD2 matching 7 bases. The CDR3 sequence is 13 residues long. CDR1 and CDR2 (germline): SQVTM, ANQGSEA. CDR3 region: CSYIGTITYEQYF. The CDR3 nucleotides are TGCAGTTATATTGGGACTATTACCTACGAGCAGTACTTC.